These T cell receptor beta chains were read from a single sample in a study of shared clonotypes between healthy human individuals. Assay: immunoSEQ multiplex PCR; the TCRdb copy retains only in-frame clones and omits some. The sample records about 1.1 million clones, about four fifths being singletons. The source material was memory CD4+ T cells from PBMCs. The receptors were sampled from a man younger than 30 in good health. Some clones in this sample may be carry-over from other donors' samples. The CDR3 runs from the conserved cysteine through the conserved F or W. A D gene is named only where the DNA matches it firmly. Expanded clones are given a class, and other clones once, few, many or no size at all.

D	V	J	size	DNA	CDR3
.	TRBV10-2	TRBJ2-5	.	TGCGCCAGCTCGAGGGCGGCGGCCGGGGGGACCCAGTACTTC	CASSRAAAGGTQYF
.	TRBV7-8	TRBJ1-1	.	TGTGCCAGCAGCTTAGCCTCGAGTGTGTTCTCCCTCACTGAAGCTTTCTTT	CASSLASSVFSLTEAFF
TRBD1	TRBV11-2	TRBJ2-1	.	TGTGCCAGCAGCTTAGGACAGGGGATGTACAATGAGCAGTTCTTC	CASSLGQGMYNEQFF
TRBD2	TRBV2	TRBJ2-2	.	TGTGCCAGCACGCGGGGGAACGCGAGCACCGGGGAGCTGTTTTTT	CASTRGNASTGELFF
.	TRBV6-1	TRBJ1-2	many	TGTGCCAGCAGTGAAGCAGGTGAAGGGGAGGCTGGCTACACCTTC	CASSEAGEGEAGYTF
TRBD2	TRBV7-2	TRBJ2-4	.	TGTGCCAGCAGCCAAGGACTAGCGGGAGTTCCGTACTTC	CASSQGLAGVPYF
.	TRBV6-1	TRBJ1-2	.	TGTGCCAGCATCCCCGGGACTAACTATGGCTACACCTTC	CASIPGTNYGYTF
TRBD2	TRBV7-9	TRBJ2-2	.	TGTGCCAGCAGCTTAGCGTCGAGAAGCGGGAGGGCCCACGGGGAGCTGTTTTTT	CASSLASRSGRAHGELFF
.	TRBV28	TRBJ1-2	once	TGTGCCAGCAGTTTATTGGGACGCCGGGATGGCTACACCTTC	CASSLLGRRDGYTF
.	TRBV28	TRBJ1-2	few	TGTGCCAGCAGTTCCCCCCGCGGCTACACCTTC	CASSSPRGYTF
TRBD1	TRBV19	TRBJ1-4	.	TGTGCCAGTTCTCAGGGGGCCCATGAAAAACTGTTTTTT	CASSQGAHEKLFF
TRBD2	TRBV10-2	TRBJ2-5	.	TGCGCCAGCTTAGCGGGAGGGGACCAAGAGACCCAGTACTTC	CASLAGGDQETQYF
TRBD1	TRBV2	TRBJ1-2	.	TGTGCCAGCAGTAGTATCCGGGACAGCTATGGCTACACCTTC	CASSSIRDSYGYTF
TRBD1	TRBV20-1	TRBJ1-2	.	TGCATGACAGGGATCGGCTATGGCTACACCTTC	CMTGIGYGYTF
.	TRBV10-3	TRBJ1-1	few	TGTGCCATCAGGACTAGTCTTACCGTGAACACTGAAGCTTTCTTT	CAIRTSLTVNTEAFF
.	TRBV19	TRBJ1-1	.	TGTGCCAGTACCGCGGGAACTCTCACTGAAGCTTTCTTT	CASTAGTLTEAFF
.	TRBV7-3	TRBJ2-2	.	TGTGCCAGCAGCTTACGCAGCGGTTACACCGGGGAGCTGTTTTTT	CASSLRSGYTGELFF
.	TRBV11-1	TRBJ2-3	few	TGTGCCAGCAGCCCCCCTGGGCAGTATTTT	CASSPPGQYF
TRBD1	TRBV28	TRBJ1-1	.	TGTGCCACATTAGATTCGAGACAGGGGCCCGACACTGAAGCTTTCTTT	CATLDSRQGPDTEAFF
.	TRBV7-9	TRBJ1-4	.	TGTGCCAGCAGTAAGGGAACAGGTTTTGGTAATGAAAAACTGTTTTTT	CASSKGTGFGNEKLFF
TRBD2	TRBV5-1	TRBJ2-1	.	TGCGCCAGCAGCTCGATTAGCGGGGAAGATTACAATGAGCAGTTCTTC	CASSSISGEDYNEQFF
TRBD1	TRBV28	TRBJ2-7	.	TGTGCCAGCATTGAACAGGGGGCCTACGAGCAGTACTTC	CASIEQGAYEQYF
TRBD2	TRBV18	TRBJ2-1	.	TGTGCCAGCTCACCGGGGACTAGCGGTAAATCCCGCTCCTACAATGAGCAGTTCTTC	CASSPGTSGKSRSYNEQFF
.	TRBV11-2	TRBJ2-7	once	TGTGCCAGCAGCCCCCAGAATGGGAACTACGAGCAGTACTTC	CASSPQNGNYEQYF
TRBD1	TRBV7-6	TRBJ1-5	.	TGTGCCAGCAGCCAAGGGACAGGGAACAATCAGCCCCAGCATTTT	CASSQGTGNNQPQHF
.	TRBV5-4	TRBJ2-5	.	TGTGCCAGCAGCTTGGACGGGGTGGAGACCCAGTACTTC	CASSLDGVETQYF
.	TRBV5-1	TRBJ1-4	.	TGCGCCAGCAGCCTACAGCAGGGGTATGGAAAACTGTTTTTT	CASSLQQGYGKLFF
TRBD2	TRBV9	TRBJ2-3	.	TGTGCCAGCAGCGTGGGGACTAGCGGGATGATAGATACGCAGTATTTT	CASSVGTSGMIDTQYF
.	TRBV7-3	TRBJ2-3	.	TGTGCCAGCAGCTTAGAGGGGCGGGCAGATACGCAGTATTTT	CASSLEGRADTQYF
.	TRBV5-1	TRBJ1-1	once	TGCGCCAGCAGCAGGGGGGGCGGTAACACTGAAGCTTTCTTT	CASSRGGGNTEAFF
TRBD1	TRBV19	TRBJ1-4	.	TGTGCCAGTAGCCCCAGGGGGCCGGCTAATGAAAAACTGTTTTTT	CASSPRGPANEKLFF
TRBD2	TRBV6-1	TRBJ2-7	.	TGTGCCAGCAGTCTAATGGAGGGCAGGGAGGGCGAGCAGTACTTC	CASSLMEGREGEQYF
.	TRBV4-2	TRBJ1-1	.	TGTGCCAGCAGCCGAATACAGGGTGGGAACACTGAAGCTTTCTTT	CASSRIQGGNTEAFF
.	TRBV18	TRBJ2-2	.	TGTGCCAGCTCACCACGGTTGAATACCGGGGAGCTGTTTTTT	CASSPRLNTGELFF
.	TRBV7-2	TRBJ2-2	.	TGTGCCAGCAGCTTAGCAGCCTACACCGGGGAGCTGTTTTTT	CASSLAAYTGELFF
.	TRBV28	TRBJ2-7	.	TGTGCCAGCACCTCTCCCAGGGGCTTCTCCTACGAGCAGTACTTC	CASTSPRGFSYEQYF
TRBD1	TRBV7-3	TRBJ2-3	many	TGTGCCAGCAGCCCCGGGACAGGGGCAGATACGCAGTATTTT	CASSPGTGADTQYF
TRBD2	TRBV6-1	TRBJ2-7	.	TGTGCCAGCAGGGAACTAGCGGGAGGTCGGAGCTCCTACGAGCAGTACTTC	CASRELAGGRSSYEQYF
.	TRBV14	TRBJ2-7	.	TGTGCCAGCAGCCAAGCGGTCGAGCAGTACTTC	CASSQAVEQYF
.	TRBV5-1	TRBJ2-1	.	TGCGCCAGCAGCCGCGGGACTTACAATGAGCAGTTCTTC	CASSRGTYNEQFF
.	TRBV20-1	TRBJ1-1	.	TGCAGTGGTTGGTCCTTAGGAGCTTTCTTT	CSGWSLGAFF
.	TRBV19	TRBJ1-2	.	TGTGCCAGTACCAGTGCGAGGGCGGTCGAGGGCTACACCTTC	CASTSARAVEGYTF
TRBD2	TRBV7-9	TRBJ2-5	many	TGTGCCAGCAGCTTAGTCGGACTAGCGGTGCAAGAGACCCAGTACTTC	CASSLVGLAVQETQYF
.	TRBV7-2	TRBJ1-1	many	TGTGCCAGCAGCTTAAGGTTCGGGACGGTGAACACTGAAGCTTTCTTT	CASSLRFGTVNTEAFF
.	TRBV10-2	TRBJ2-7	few	TGCGCCAGCAGTGAGTTGACCCTAGGCTACGAGCAGTACTTC	CASSELTLGYEQYF
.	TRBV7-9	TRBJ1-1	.	TGTGCCAGCAGCTTAGATGCAGGGGAGAACACTGAAGCTTTCTTT	CASSLDAGENTEAFF
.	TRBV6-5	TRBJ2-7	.	TGTGCCAGCAGCGTGGGACGGAGCTACGAGCAGTACTTC	CASSVGRSYEQYF
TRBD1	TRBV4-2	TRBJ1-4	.	TGTGCCAGCAGCCAGACAGGGACCTATGTTGAAAAACTGTTTTTT	CASSQTGTYVEKLFF
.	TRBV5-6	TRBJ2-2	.	TGTGCCAGCAGCTTGCGAAAGAGCGGCCTCACCGGGGAGCTGTTTTTT	CASSLRKSGLTGELFF
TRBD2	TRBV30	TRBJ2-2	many	TGTGCCTGGAGTAGCGGGAGGGCCTCAGTCTGGGAGCTGTTTTTT	CAWSSGRASVWELFF
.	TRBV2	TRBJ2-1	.	TGTGCCAGCAGTGACCGCCGGGGCTTAGACAATGAGCAGTTCTTC	CASSDRRGLDNEQFF
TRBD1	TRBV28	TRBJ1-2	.	TGTGCCAGCAGTTTCTCAGGGGGCGCGGGTGGCTACACCTTC	CASSFSGGAGGYTF
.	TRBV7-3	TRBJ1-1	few	TGTGCCAGCAGCCCGGGGAGCGCGAACACTGAAGCTTTCTTT	CASSPGSANTEAFF
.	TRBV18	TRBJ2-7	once	TGTGCCAGCTCCCCCACTCTCTACGAGCAGTACTTC	CASSPTLYEQYF